This entry describes one T cell receptor beta chain. No antigen is known for it. These data originate in a study of shared clonotypes between healthy human individuals. Study information: The study drew on two women and a few men aged 18 to 49 as donors. Study-wide results and limits: The genetic and exposure-history diversity represented was limited by few donors.

Replicate PCRs run on sorted subsets employed roughly 190 ng DNA, approximately 30,000 T cell genomes. The data were produced by immunoSEQ multiplex PCR, yet TCRdb's version contains in-frame clones alone and is incomplete. The data show approximately 2,000,000 clones, about nine tenths seen once. Caucasian adults living in Nashville, Tennessee, provided all samples. Source material: naive CD4+ T cells from PBMCs. Subset reported: CD45RA+ positively selected. This receptor was identified in a man younger than 35 in good health. Some clones in this sample may be carry-over from other donors' samples.

CDR3 loop: CASSRDFSLAKNIQYF. The CDR3 DNA is TGTGCCAGCAGCCGGGACTTCTCGTTAGCCAAAAACATTCAGTACTTC. The genes are TRBV28 and TRBJ2-4, with D perhaps matching TRBD2 (6 bases). V shed 6 bases and J shed 0 bases, with 15 bases lying between them. The CDR3 consists of 16 residues. From germline, CDR1 is MDHEN and CDR2 SYDVKM.